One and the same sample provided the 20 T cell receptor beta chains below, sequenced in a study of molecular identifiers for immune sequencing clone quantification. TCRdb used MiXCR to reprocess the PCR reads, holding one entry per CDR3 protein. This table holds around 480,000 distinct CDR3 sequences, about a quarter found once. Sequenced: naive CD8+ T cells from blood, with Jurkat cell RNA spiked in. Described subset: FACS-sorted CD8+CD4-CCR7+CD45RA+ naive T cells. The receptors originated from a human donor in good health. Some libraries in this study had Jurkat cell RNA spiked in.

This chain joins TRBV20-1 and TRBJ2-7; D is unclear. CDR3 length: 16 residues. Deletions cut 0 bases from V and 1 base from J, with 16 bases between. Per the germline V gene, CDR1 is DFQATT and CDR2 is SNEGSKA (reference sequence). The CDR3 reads CSARDLLATLSYEQYF. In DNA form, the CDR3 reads TGCAGTGCTAGAGATCTTTTGGCGACCTTATCCTACGAGCAGTACTTC.

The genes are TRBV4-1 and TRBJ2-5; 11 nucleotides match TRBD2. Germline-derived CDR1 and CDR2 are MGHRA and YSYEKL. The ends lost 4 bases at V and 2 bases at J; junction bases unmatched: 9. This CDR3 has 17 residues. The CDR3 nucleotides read TGCGCCAGCAGCCCCATCTTAGGGACTAGCGGACAAGAGACCCAGTACTTC. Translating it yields CASSPILGTSGQETQYF.

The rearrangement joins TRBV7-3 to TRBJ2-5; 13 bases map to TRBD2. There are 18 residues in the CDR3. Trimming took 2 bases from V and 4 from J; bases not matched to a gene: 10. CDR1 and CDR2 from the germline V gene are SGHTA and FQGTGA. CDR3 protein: CASSLGTSGMSGLETQYF. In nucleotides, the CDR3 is TGTGCCAGCAGCTTAGGGACTAGCGGGATGTCAGGGTTAGAGACCCAGTACTTC.

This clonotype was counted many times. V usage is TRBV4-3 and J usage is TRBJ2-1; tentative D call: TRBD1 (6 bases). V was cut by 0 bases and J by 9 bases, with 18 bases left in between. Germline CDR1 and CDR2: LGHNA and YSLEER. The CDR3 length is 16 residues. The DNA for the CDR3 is TGCGCCAGCAGCCAAGATCTGGGGGCCCAAAGCTTTGAGCAGTTCTTC. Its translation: CASSQDLGAQSFEQFF.

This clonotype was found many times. This CDR3 reads CASSATAFSTDTQYF. For the CDR3, the DNA is TGTGCCAGCAGCGCCACAGCATTTAGCACAGATACGCAGTATTTT. The chain has TRBV9 and TRBJ2-3; D is unresolved. CDR1 is SGDLS and CDR2 is YYNGEE in the germline V gene. The CDR3 loop spans 15 amino acids. V lost 3 bases to trimming and J lost 0 bases, with 11 bases between them.

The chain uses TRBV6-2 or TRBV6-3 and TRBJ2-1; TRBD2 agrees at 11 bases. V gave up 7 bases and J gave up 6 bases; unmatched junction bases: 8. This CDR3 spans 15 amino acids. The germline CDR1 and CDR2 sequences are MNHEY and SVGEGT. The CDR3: CASTDSGGAVNEQFF. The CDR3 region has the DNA TGTGCCAGCACTGATAGCGGGGGGGCCGTCAATGAGCAGTTCTTC.

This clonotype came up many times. The CDR3 DNA follows: TGCAGTGCTAGATCGACAGGGGGGGACTCAGATACGCAGTATTTT. Translation gives CSARSTGGDSDTQYF. The rearrangement joins TRBV20-1 to TRBJ2-3; 9 bases agree with TRBD1. With 2 bases clipped from V and 4 bases from J, the junction kept 7 bases outside the gene matches. This CDR3 spans 15 amino acids. Germline-derived CDR1 and CDR2 are DFQATT and SNEGSKA (reference sequence).

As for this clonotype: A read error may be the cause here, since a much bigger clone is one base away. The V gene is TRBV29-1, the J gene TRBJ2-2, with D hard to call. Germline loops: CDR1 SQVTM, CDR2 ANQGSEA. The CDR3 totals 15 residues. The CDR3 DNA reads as TGCAGCGTCCCATCACCCGACTTGAACACCGTGGAGCTGTTTTTT. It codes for CSVPSPDLNTVELFF.

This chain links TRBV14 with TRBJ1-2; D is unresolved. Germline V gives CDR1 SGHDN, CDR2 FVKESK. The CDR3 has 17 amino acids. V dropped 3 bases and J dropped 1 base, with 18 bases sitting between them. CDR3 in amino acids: CASSHLPAGDFNYGYTF. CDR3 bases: TGTGCCAGCAGCCACCTCCCCGCCGGGGATTTTAACTATGGCTACACCTTC.

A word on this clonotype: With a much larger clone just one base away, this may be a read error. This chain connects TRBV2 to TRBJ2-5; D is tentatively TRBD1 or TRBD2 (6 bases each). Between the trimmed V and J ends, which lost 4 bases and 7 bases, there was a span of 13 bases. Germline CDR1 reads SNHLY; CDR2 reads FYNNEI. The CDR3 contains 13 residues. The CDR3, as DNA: TGTGCCAGCAGTGGCGGGGACACAGCGACCCAGTACTTC. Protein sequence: CASSGGDTATQYF.

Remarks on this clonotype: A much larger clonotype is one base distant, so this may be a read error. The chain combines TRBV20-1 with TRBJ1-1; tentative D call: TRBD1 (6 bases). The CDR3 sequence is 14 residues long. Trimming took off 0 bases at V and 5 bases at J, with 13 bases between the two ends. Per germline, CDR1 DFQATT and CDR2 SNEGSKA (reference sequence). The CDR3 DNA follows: TGCAGTGCTAGAGAGCACAGGGCGAAGACTGAAGCTTTCTTT. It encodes CSAREHRAKTEAFF.

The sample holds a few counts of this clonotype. The CDR3 bases are TGTGCCAGCAGCGTAGGACAGACCAATCAGCCCCAGCATTTT. Amino acid sequence: CASSVGQTNQPQHF. The chain has TRBV9 and TRBJ1-5, with D tentatively TRBD1 (5 bases). Germline loops: CDR1 SGDLS, CDR2 YYNGEE. The V end lost 0 bases, the J end lost 3 bases, and 7 bases lay between the germline ends. This CDR3 has 14 residues.

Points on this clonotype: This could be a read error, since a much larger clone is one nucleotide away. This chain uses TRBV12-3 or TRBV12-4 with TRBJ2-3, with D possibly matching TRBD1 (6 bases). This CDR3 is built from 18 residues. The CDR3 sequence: CASSLTPRGSLGTDMQYF. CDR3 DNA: TGTGCCAGCAGTCTTACACCGAGGGGGAGTCTAGGCACAGATATGCAGTATTTT.

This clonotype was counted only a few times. CDR3 sequence reads: CAWKHRGTALLANYGYTF. The CDR3 DNA follows: TGTGCCTGGAAACATCGTGGGACAGCCTTATTAGCTAACTATGGCTACACCTTC. The chain is built from TRBV30 and TRBJ1-2, with TRBD1 matching 7 bases. The CDR3 is 18 amino acids. Losses at the gene ends were 4 bases for V and 0 bases for J; bases not matched to a gene: 17. Per the germline V gene, CDR1 is GTSNPN and CDR2 is SVGIG (reference sequence).

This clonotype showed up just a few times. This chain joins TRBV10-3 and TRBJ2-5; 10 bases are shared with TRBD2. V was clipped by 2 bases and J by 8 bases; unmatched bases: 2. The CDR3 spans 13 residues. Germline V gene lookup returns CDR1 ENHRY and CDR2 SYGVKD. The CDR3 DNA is TGTGCCATCAGTGAGGGACTAGCGGAAACCCAGTACTTC. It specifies CAISEGLAETQYF.

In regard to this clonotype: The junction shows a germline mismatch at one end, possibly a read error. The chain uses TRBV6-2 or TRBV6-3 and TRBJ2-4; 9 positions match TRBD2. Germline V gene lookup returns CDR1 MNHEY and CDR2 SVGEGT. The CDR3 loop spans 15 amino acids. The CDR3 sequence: CAGSRASGMSDIQYF. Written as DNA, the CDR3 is TGTGCCGGCAGTAGGGCTAGCGGGATGTCAGACATTCAGTACTTC.

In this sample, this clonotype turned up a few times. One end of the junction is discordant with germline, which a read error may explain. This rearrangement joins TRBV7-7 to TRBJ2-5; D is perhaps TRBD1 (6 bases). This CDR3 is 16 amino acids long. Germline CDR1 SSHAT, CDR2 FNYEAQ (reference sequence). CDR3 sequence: CASSPNHRVDQETQYF. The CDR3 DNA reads TGTGCTAGCAGTCCTAATCACAGGGTAGACCAAGAGACCCAGTACTTC.

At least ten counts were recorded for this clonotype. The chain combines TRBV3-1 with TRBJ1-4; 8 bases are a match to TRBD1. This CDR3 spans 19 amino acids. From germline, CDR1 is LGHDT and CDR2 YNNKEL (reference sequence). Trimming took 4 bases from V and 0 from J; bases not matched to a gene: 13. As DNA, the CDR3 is TGTGCCAGCAGCCCCGGACAGGGAGTGGTGATTTCAACTAATGAAAAACTGTTTTTT. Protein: CASSPGQGVVISTNEKLFF.

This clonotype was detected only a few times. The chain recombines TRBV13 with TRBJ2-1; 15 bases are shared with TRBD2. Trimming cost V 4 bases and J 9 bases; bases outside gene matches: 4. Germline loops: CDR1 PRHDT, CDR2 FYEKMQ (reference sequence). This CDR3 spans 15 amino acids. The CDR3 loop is CASSWTSGGVSEQFF. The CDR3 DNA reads TGTGCCAGCAGCTGGACTAGCGGGGGGGTAAGTGAGCAGTTCTTC.

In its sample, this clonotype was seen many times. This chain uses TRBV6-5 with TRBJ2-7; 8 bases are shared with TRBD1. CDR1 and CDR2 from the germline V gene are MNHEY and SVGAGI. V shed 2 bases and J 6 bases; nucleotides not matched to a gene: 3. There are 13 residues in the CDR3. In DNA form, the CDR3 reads TGTGCCAGCAGTTACGTAACAGGGGGCGAGCAGTACTTC. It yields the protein CASSYVTGGEQYF.